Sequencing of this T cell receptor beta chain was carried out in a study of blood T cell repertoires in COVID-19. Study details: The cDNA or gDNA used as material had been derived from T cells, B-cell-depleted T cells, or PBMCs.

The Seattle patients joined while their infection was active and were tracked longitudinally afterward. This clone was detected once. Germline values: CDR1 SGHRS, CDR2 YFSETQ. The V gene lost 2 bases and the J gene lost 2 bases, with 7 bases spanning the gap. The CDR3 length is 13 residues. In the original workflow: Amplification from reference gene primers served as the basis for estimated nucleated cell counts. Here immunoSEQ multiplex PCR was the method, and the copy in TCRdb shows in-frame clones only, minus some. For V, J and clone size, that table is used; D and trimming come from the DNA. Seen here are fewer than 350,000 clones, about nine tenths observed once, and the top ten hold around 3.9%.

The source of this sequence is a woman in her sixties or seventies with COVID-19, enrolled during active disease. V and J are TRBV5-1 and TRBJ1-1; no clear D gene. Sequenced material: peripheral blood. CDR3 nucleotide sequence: TGCGCCAGCAGCTTAGTACACAACACTGAAGCTTTCTTT. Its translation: CASSLVHNTEAFF.